This T cell receptor beta chain comes out of a study of cytomegalovirus exposure and HLA in healthy donors. Vbeta (60) and Jbeta (13) primers were used in the PCR. The data were produced by immunoSEQ multiplex PCR, yet TCRdb's version contains in-frame clones alone and is incomplete. The repertoire consists of almost 95,000 clones, with 69% occurring once and the leading ten covering 2.7%. Overall study results and limits: Reported results showed that the classifier diagnosed cytomegalovirus status with high specificity and sensitivity. Cytomegalovirus-associated TCR beta chains were listed, numbering roughly 150.

This clone was recorded a few times. Antigen: not known. This clonotype was obtained from a man over 45 in good health and CMV-seronegative. The sample consisted of PBMCs.

The CDR3 DNA reads TGTGCCAGCAGGGATTGGGGGCAGGGGGGCTATGGCTACACCTTC. It encodes CASRDWGQGGYGYTF. This chain connects TRBV2 to TRBJ1-2; TRBD1 agrees at 7 bases. The V gene's germline CDR1 is SNHLY and CDR2 FYNNEI. This CDR3 region has 15 residues. The V gene end was trimmed by 6 bases and the J gene end by 4 bases; junction bases not matched to a gene: 11.